This TCR beta chain was profiled in a study of identical twins. Study results and limitations: There is a chance that invariant MAIT and iNKT cells partially muddied zero-insertion analyses. In beta out-of-frame sequences, the excess sharing between twins was weaker. Cord blood beta clonotypes present at high abundance carried fewer insertions; no such pattern appeared in memory repertoires.

TCRdb itself ran the 5' RACE reads through MiXCR, one entry per CDR3 protein. The sample includes 350,000 to 500,000 distinct CDR3 sequences, approximately 17% of them seen just once. This clonotype was seen a handful of times. What it binds is not known. The CDR3 extends over 13 amino acids. V was shortened by 6 bases and J by 3 bases, with 11 bases between the two germline ends. Germline loops: CDR1 SGHTA, CDR2 FQGNSA. The sample consisted of naive T cells sorted from blood. This TCR was recovered from a man in his forties or fifties in good health. The chain couples TRBV7-2 to TRBJ1-1; D is uncertain. The CDR3: CASRREIDTEAFF. In DNA, the CDR3 is TGTGCCAGCAGGCGGGAGATCGACACTGAAGCTTTCTTT.